Listed here are 20 T cell receptor beta chains from one sample, sequenced in a study of human T cells and chemical hapten exposure. Each CDR3 protein gets one entry after TCRdb re-called the RACE reads with MiXCR. The sample yields approximately 400,000 distinct CDR3 sequences, approximately 5% seen once. The time point denotes: pre-sensitization, week 0. The sample's treatment: therapeutic diphenylcyclopropenone sensitization with weekly scalp DPC. The material sequenced was whole blood, taken in connection with sensitization to the hapten diphenylcyclopropenone (DPC). These TCRs come from a woman aged 50 to 60 with alopecia areata. Some clones in this sample may be carry-over from other donors' samples.

This clonotype was detected ten times or more. The V call is TRBV9, the J call TRBJ2-7; D is tentatively TRBD1 or TRBD2 (6 bases each). V lost 2 bases and J 3 bases, leaving 15 bases between the germline ends. CDR3 length: 15 amino acids. Germline V gene data show CDR1 as SGDLS and CDR2 as YYNGEE. In nucleotides, the CDR3 is TGTGCCAGCAGCGTCGGGGAGGACAGATTCTACGAGCAGTACTTC. Protein: CASSVGEDRFYEQYF.

This clonotype occurred many times. The rearrangement joins TRBV6-5 to TRBJ2-5; D call uncertain. V was shortened by 5 bases and J by 5 bases, with 15 bases between the two germline ends. The CDR3 contains 14 residues. Per the germline V gene, CDR1 is MNHEY and CDR2 is SVGAGI. The CDR3 coding sequence is TGTGCCAGCAGTGCCCGAAGCTTGGATGAGACCCAGTACTTC. Encoded protein: CASSARSLDETQYF.

Regarding this clonotype: A much more abundant neighbour one base away suggests this may be a read error. The chain combines TRBV28 with TRBJ2-3, with 7 positions matching TRBD2. The germline V gene encodes CDR1 MDHEN and CDR2 SYDVKM. The CDR3 is 15 amino acids. V trimming: 5 bases; J trimming: 0 bases; junction bases outside the gene matches: 5. The CDR3 bases are TGTGCCAGCAGTGGTCTAGCGGCTAGCACAGATACGCAGTATTTT. This sequence encodes CASSGLAASTDTQYF.

Of note for this clonotype: This may come from a read error, since a much larger clone is one base off. The chain combines TRBV15 with TRBJ2-7; 8 nucleotides line up with TRBD2. This CDR3 is built from 13 residues. From germline, CDR1 is LNHNV and CDR2 YYDKDF (reference sequence). The V gene end was trimmed by 8 bases and the J gene end by 4 bases; junction bases not matched to a gene: 7. CDR3 nucleotide sequence: TGTGCCACCGGCATAGGACTAGCTTACGAGCAGTACTTC. It encodes CATGIGLAYEQYF.

This clonotype was counted many times. The V gene is TRBV10-3, the J gene TRBJ2-3, with a possible D match to TRBD2 (6 bases). Per germline, CDR1 ENHRY and CDR2 SYGVKD. V was trimmed by 8 bases and J by 2 bases, leaving 11 bases between them. The CDR3 loop spans 13 amino acids. CDR3 sequence reads: CAIRGLSTDTQYF. The CDR3 DNA sequence: TGTGCCATCCGGGGACTTTCCACAGATACGCAGTATTTT.

This clonotype was seen ten or more times. The J gene is TRBJ1-1, the V gene TRBV12-3 or TRBV12-4; D is uncertain. Between the trimmed V and J ends, which lost 5 bases and 4 bases, there was a span of 20 bases. There are 16 residues in the CDR3. The CDR3 DNA sequence: TGTGCCAGCAGTGCCATCATTGGGGATAGATTCACTGAAGCTTTCTTT. Its protein is CASSAIIGDRFTEAFF.

This clonotype has ten or more counts. This rearrangement joins TRBV5-5 to TRBJ2-3; no firm D call. The CDR3 sequence is 13 residues long. Germline loops: CDR1 SGHKS, CDR2 YYEKEE (reference sequence). Deletions cut 2 bases from V and 4 bases from J, with 8 bases between. CDR3 bases: TGTGCCAGCAGCTTAGCTGGGTCAGATACGCAGTATTTT. Protein product: CASSLAGSDTQYF.

This clonotype was detected many times. This chain links TRBV12-3 or TRBV12-4 with TRBJ1-5; D perhaps matches TRBD1 (5 bases). This CDR3 is 15 amino acids long. V gave up 3 bases and J gave up 10 bases, with 19 bases separating them. For the CDR3, the DNA is TGTGCCAGCAGTTTCGGGACGATAGAAGGTGTCCCCCAGCATTTT. This sequence encodes CASSFGTIEGVPQHF.

This clonotype was seen only a few times. The V and J genes are TRBV20-1 and TRBJ2-3, with 8 bases that match TRBD2. The CDR3 runs 15 residues. The germline V gene encodes CDR1 DFQATT and CDR2 SNEGSKA (reference sequence). Trimming cost V 5 bases and J 5 bases; bases outside gene matches: 12. Here the CDR3 reads CSAGPRGGRGDTQYF. DNA for the CDR3: TGCAGTGCTGGCCCCCGGGGGGGCCGGGGAGATACGCAGTATTTT.

In its sample, this clonotype was seen many times. The chain carries TRBV10-2 and TRBJ1-5; D may be TRBD1 (5 bases). Trimming cost V 3 bases and J 1 base, with 10 bases left between them. Germline V gives CDR1 WSHSY, CDR2 SAAADI. The CDR3 has 15 amino acids. The CDR3 sequence is CASSEAGTSNQPQHF. The CDR3 DNA is TGCGCCAGCAGTGAAGCTGGGACGAGCAATCAGCCCCAGCATTTT.

This clonotype was detected only a few times. This chain connects TRBV6-5 to TRBJ1-1; TRBD1 matches 8 bases. J was trimmed by 8 bases and V by 5 bases; bases with no gene match: 10. Germline assignment: CDR1 MNHEY and CDR2 SVGAGI. The CDR3 runs to 14 residues. This CDR3 is CASSQIQRDREAFF. Written as DNA, the CDR3 is TGTGCCAGCAGTCAGATACAGCGGGACAGGGAAGCTTTCTTT.

The V call is TRBV6-6, the J call TRBJ2-7; no firm D call. This CDR3 has 13 residues. The germline gives CDR1 MNHNY, CDR2 SVGAGI (reference sequence). V lost 2 bases, J lost 6 bases, and 11 bases lay in between. DNA for the CDR3: TGTGCCAGCAGTTACCGGCCCCAACCCGAGCAGTACTTC. Translated, it gives CASSYRPQPEQYF.

This clonotype was observed at least ten times. CDR3 nucleotide sequence: TGTGCCAGCAGCCAAGTTGACAGCGAAGAGACCCAGTACTTC. Amino acid sequence: CASSQVDSEETQYF. The J gene is TRBJ2-5, the V gene TRBV14; the D gene is possibly TRBD1 (5 bases). The ends were cut back, 1 base at V and 3 bases at J, with 9 bases in the middle. CDR3 length equals 14 residues. Per germline, CDR1 SGHDN and CDR2 FVKESK.

This clonotype was observed at least ten times. J is TRBJ2-2 and V is TRBV6-5; 10 bases map to TRBD2. V lost 5 bases, J lost 0 bases, and 3 bases stayed unmatched. The germline V gene encodes CDR1 MNHEY and CDR2 SVGAGI. This CDR3 is 16 amino acids long. The CDR3 coding sequence is TGTGCCAGCAGTCGGACTAGCGGTGCGAACACCGGGGAGCTGTTTTTT. Translated, it gives CASSRTSGANTGELFF.

This clonotype was counted ten times or more. V is TRBV20-1 and J is TRBJ2-1; TRBD2 is a possible D gene (5 bases). CDR1 is DFQATT, CDR2 SNEGSKA, per germline (reference sequence). This CDR3 is 13 amino acids long. Trimming stripped 3 bases from V and 1 base from J, with 7 bases between. This CDR3 reads CSASGMSYNEQFF. CDR3 bases: TGCAGTGCTAGCGGGATGTCCTACAATGAGCAGTTCTTC.

This clonotype turned up a few times. The chain combines TRBV6-2 or TRBV6-3 with TRBJ2-2, with D perhaps TRBD2 (5 bases). This CDR3 has 14 residues. The ends were cut back, 2 bases at V and 5 bases at J, with 9 bases in the middle. Germline CDR1 is MNHEY and CDR2 is SVGEGT. The DNA for the CDR3 is TGTGCCAGCAGTTACACCCGGGAAACCGGGGAGCTGTTTTTT. Its translation: CASSYTRETGELFF.

J is TRBJ1-6 and V is TRBV7-2; no definite D call. Germline V gives CDR1 SGHTA, CDR2 FQGNSA. CDR3 length: 15 residues. Trimming cost V 1 base and J 7 bases, with 11 bases left between them. The CDR3 DNA sequence: TGTGCCAGCAGCTTAGGAGGCCCGGGGAATTCACCCCTCCACTTT. This codes for CASSLGGPGNSPLHF.

This clonotype has at least ten counts. V is TRBV3-1 and J is TRBJ2-1; no firm D call. The CDR3 runs 16 residues. The germline CDR1 and CDR2 sequences are LGHDT and YNNKEL (reference sequence). The V and J ends lost 4 bases and 9 bases respectively, with 22 bases between them. CDR3 region: CASSPPPLAQSGEQFF. For the CDR3, the DNA is TGTGCCAGCAGCCCACCTCCTCTCGCCCAGTCGGGTGAGCAGTTCTTC.

This clonotype has a handful of counts. V gene TRBV20-1 combines with J gene TRBJ2-4, with D possibly being TRBD1 (7 bases). Trimming cost V 3 bases and J 6 bases, with 12 bases left between them. This CDR3 has 13 amino acids. Germline lookup yields CDR1 DFQATT and CDR2 SNEGSKA (reference sequence). CDR3 region: CSASRQGGNIQYF. The CDR3, as DNA: TGCAGTGCTAGCCGGCAGGGGGGAAACATTCAGTACTTC.

In this sample, this clonotype turned up many times. J is TRBJ2-5 and V is TRBV24-1, with D possibly TRBD1 on 6 matching bases. Germline CDR1 is KGHDR and CDR2 is SFDVKD. The germline V and J ends were trimmed by 3 bases and 5 bases, with 15 bases remaining between them. There are 15 residues in the CDR3. The CDR3 nucleotides read TGTGCCACCAGTGATCCCTTAGACAGGTCGGAGACCCAGTACTTC. It is translated as CATSDPLDRSETQYF.